The 27 T cell receptor beta chains below come from one sample, sequenced in a study of cytomegalovirus exposure and HLA in healthy donors. The PCR contained 60 Vbeta and 13 Jbeta primers. Sequencing used immunoSEQ multiplex PCR; TCRdb keeps in-frame clones, though not all of them. The table records approximately 190,000 clones, about 80% of them present only once. The sequenced sample was PBMCs. These receptors all stem from a young woman in good health and CMV-seropositive.

V and J are TRBV5-1 and TRBJ1-1; weak D call: TRBD1 (5 bases). The germline V and J ends were trimmed by 2 bases and 1 base, with 12 bases remaining between them. This CDR3 is 15 amino acids long. Germline assignment: CDR1 SGHRS and CDR2 YFSETQ. As DNA, the CDR3 is TGCGCCAGCAGCTTCCAGGGCCAACGGAACACTGAAGCTTTCTTT. It encodes CASSFQGQRNTEAFF.

V and J are TRBV21-1 and TRBJ2-7; TRBD1, as called in the table, went unchecked against the DNA. TRBV21-1 is noted as a pseudogene. This CDR3 has 14 amino acids. The CDR3 here is CASSKRDRSYEQYV. The DNA of the CDR3 is TGTGCCAGCAGCAAACGGGACAGGTCCTACGAGCAGTACGTC.

This chain uses TRBV30 with TRBJ1-3; tentatively, D is TRBD1 (6 bases). There are 13 residues in the CDR3. Germline V lookup: CDR1 GTSNPN, CDR2 SVGIG (reference sequence). Trimming cost V 7 bases and J 9 bases, with 19 bases left between them. The CDR3 DNA reads TGTGCCTTGGGACAACCTGGAGCTCGCACCATATATTTT. Its translation is CALGQPGARTIYF.

The V gene is TRBV5-6, the J gene TRBJ1-3; D remains unclear. The V gene's germline CDR1 is SGHDT and CDR2 YYEEEE. V dropped 2 bases and J dropped 3 bases, with 15 bases sitting between them. The CDR3 has 16 amino acids. This CDR3 is CASSFVGGSGGNTIYF. For the CDR3, the DNA is TGTGCCAGCAGCTTTGTTGGAGGGAGCGGTGGAAACACCATATATTTT.

The chain combines TRBV2 with TRBJ2-4, with D unclear. Germline V gene lookup returns CDR1 SNHLY and CDR2 FYNNEI. The CDR3 has 11 amino acids. V shed 5 bases and J shed 4 bases, with 3 bases lying between them. CDR3 residues: CASSPKNIQYF. CDR3 DNA: TGTGCCAGCAGTCCAAAAAACATTCAGTACTTC.

The rearrangement joins TRBV6-5 to TRBJ2-2, with 9 bases lining up with TRBD1. Trimming removed 6 bases from V and 1 base from J; junction bases left unmatched: 0. The CDR3 is made up of 14 amino acids. Germline CDR1 is MNHEY and CDR2 is SVGAGI. The CDR3 DNA reads as TGTGCCAGCAGGGGACAGGGGAACACCGGGGAGCTGTTTTTT. Translating it yields CASRGQGNTGELFF.

The gene calls are TRBV2 and TRBJ1-5; the match to TRBD1 covers 10 bases. The trim removed 7 bases at V and 7 bases at J, leaving 7 bases unmatched. Germline assignment: CDR1 SNHLY and CDR2 FYNNEI. The CDR3 is 14 amino acids. The CDR3, as DNA: TGTGCCAGCACCCCGGACAGGGGGGACCAGCCCCAGCATTTT. Encoded protein: CASTPDRGDQPQHF.

The chain employs TRBV14 and TRBJ1-1; D is uncertain. Trimming left V 0 bases short and J 4 bases short, with 9 bases between. Germline lookup yields CDR1 SGHDN and CDR2 FVKESK. The CDR3 contains 14 residues. Written as DNA, the CDR3 is TGTGCCAGCAGCCAAGATCTACGGGGCACTGAAGCTTTCTTT. Translation: CASSQDLRGTEAFF. Looking up the rest from reference TRBV14 and TRBJ1-1 gives the full variable domain: EAGVTQFPSHSVIEKGQTVTLRCDPISGHDNLYWYRRVMGKEIKFLLHFVKESKQDESGMPNNRFLAERTGGTYSTLKVQPAELEDSGVYFCASSQDLRGTEAFFGQGTRLTVV.

The rearrangement joins TRBV4-1 to TRBJ2-5, with D tentatively TRBD1 (6 bases). Trimming cost V 0 bases and J 5 bases, with 19 bases left between them. The CDR3 has 17 amino acids. CDR1 and CDR2 from the germline V gene are MGHRA and YSYEKL. The CDR3 here is CASSQEGALRLGETQYF. Here the CDR3 DNA reads TGCGCCAGCAGCCAAGAGGGGGCCCTAAGATTGGGGGAGACCCAGTACTTC.

This clone was counted only a few times. This chain connects TRBV19 to TRBJ2-7; tentatively, D is TRBD1 (6 bases). The CDR3 is 15 residues long. Germline CDR1 reads LNHDA; CDR2 reads SQIVND (reference sequence). Trimming took off 7 bases at V and 2 bases at J, with 18 bases between the two ends. The CDR3 nucleotides read TGTGCCAGTATTTTACAGGGTGCCGAGGCCTACGAGCAGTACGTC. Its translation: CASILQGAEAYEQYV.

The CDR3 nucleotides read TGTGCCAGCAGGGACACGGCTTTCGGCTATGGCTACACCTTC. It is translated as CASRDTAFGYGYTF. V and J are TRBV6-5 and TRBJ1-2; D perhaps matches TRBD1 (5 bases). Germline values: CDR1 MNHEY, CDR2 SVGAGI. CDR3 length equals 14 residues. The V end lost 6 bases, the J end lost 4 bases, and 15 bases lay between the germline ends.

In its sample, this clone was seen a few times. This chain uses TRBV25-1 with TRBJ1-1; D gene ambiguous. This CDR3 region has 15 residues. Trimming cost V 3 bases and J 4 bases, with 15 bases left between them. CDR1 is MGHDK and CDR2 is SYGVNS in the germline V gene. CDR3 sequence reads: CASSDTMNVGTEAFF. The DNA of the CDR3 is TGTGCCAGCAGTGACACAATGAACGTTGGCACTGAAGCTTTCTTT.

J is TRBJ2-7 and V is TRBV7-9, with no clear D. V gave up 5 bases and J gave up 2 bases, with 16 bases separating them. The length of the CDR3 is 15 residues. Germline V CDR1 and CDR2: SEHNR, FQNEAQ (reference sequence). The CDR3 protein is CASSPTGSETYEQYF. CDR3 sequence (DNA): TGTGCCAGCAGCCCCACGGGTTCCGAAACCTACGAGCAGTACTTC.

V is TRBV7-9 and J is TRBJ1-1; no clear D gene. V dropped 2 bases and J dropped 4 bases, with 5 bases sitting between them. Germline CDR1 and CDR2: SEHNR and FQNEAQ (reference sequence). This CDR3 is 12 amino acids long. This CDR3 is CASSLSGTEAFF. CDR3 nucleotide sequence: TGTGCCAGCAGCTTATCGGGCACTGAAGCTTTCTTT.

V usage is TRBV18 and J usage is TRBJ2-7; a possible D gene is TRBD2 (5 bases). Germline V lookup: CDR1 KGHSH, CDR2 LQKENI. The CDR3 runs 14 residues. The V end lost 5 bases, the J end lost 6 bases, and 17 bases lay between the germline ends. CDR3 residues: CASSEQESRGEQYF. In DNA, the CDR3 is TGTGCCAGCTCAGAGCAAGAAAGCCGGGGCGAGCAGTACTTC.

This clone was counted a few times. This chain joins TRBV9 and TRBJ2-1; 8 bases line up with TRBD2. The CDR3 length is 18 residues. Germline assignment: CDR1 SGDLS and CDR2 YYNGEE. With 2 bases clipped from V and 1 base from J, the junction kept 11 bases outside the gene matches. The DNA for the CDR3 is TGTGCCAGCAGCGTCAGCGCGGGGGGTCTACCTTCCTACAATGAGCAGTTCTTC. Protein product: CASSVSAGGLPSYNEQFF.

This chain joins TRBV28 and TRBJ1-2; 7 nucleotides align to TRBD1. The V gene's germline CDR1 is MDHEN and CDR2 SYDVKM. This CDR3 has 15 residues. J lost 4 bases, V lost 5 bases, and 10 bases had no gene match. Written as DNA, the CDR3 is TGTGCCAGCAGTATTACCACCGGGACAGCCTATGGCTACACCTTC. It specifies CASSITTGTAYGYTF.

In its sample, this clone was seen once. Other DNA sequences in this sample translate to the same CDR3. V usage is TRBV27 and J usage is TRBJ2-7, with TRBD1 matching 10 bases. The CDR3 is made up of 15 amino acids. Germline V gene data show CDR1 as MNHEY and CDR2 as SMNVEV (reference sequence). Trimming took 4 bases from V and 7 from J; bases not matched to a gene: 10. The CDR3 sequence: CASSSPGTGVGEQYV. The CDR3 DNA reads as TGTGCCAGCAGTTCACCCGGGACAGGGGTTGGTGAGCAGTACGTC.

The gene calls are TRBV7-9 and TRBJ2-6; D unresolved. In germline, CDR1 is SEHNR, CDR2 FQNEAQ (reference sequence). The CDR3 covers 14 residues. Trimming shortened V by 5 bases and J by 2 bases, and 7 bases separated the two germline ends. The CDR3 sequence: CASSPLPGANVLTF. Written as DNA, the CDR3 is TGTGCCAGCAGCCCCCTTCCTGGGGCCAACGTCCTGACTTTC.

Only one count was recorded for this clone. At the DNA level, this CDR3 is encoded by other sequences in the same sample as well. The chain links TRBV29-1 to TRBJ2-5; 9 bases agree with TRBD2. The germline gives CDR1 SQVTM, CDR2 ANQGSEA. Trimming cost V 3 bases and J 4 bases; bases outside gene matches: 0. This CDR3 has 12 amino acids. This CDR3 is CSVERGGETQYF. The DNA for the CDR3 is TGCAGCGTTGAGCGGGGGGGAGAGACCCAGTACTTC.

The chain is built from TRBV29-1 and TRBJ2-1, with 8 bases lining up with TRBD1. V lost 4 bases and J lost 0; bases outside the gene matches: 14. The CDR3 is 18 amino acids. CDR1 is SQVTM, CDR2 ANQGSEA, per germline. CDR3 in DNA: TGCAGCGTTGGGGGAGTAACGGGACAGGCTAGCTCCTACAATGAGCAGTTCTTC. Its protein product is CSVGGVTGQASSYNEQFF.

The rearrangement links TRBV4-1 to TRBJ2-2; TRBD2 is a possible D gene (6 bases). V lost 3 bases and J 0 bases, leaving 14 bases between the germline ends. Per the germline V gene, CDR1 is MGHRA and CDR2 is YSYEKL. The CDR3 runs 17 residues. CDR3 loop: CASSQKATRANTGELFF. CDR3 coding DNA: TGCGCCAGCAGCCAGAAAGCGACTAGAGCGAACACCGGGGAGCTGTTTTTT.

This clone showed up just once. This rearrangement joins TRBV7-8 to TRBJ2-5, with D uncertain. The CDR3 has 15 residues. Trimming cost V 5 bases and J 3 bases, with 16 bases left between them. The germline V gene has CDR1 SGHVS and CDR2 FQNEAQ. The CDR3 coding sequence is TGTGCCAGCAGCACCACCTTGTCAGCGAAAGAGACCCAGTACTTC. Protein: CASSTTLSAKETQYF.

The chain has TRBV4-1 and TRBJ2-2, with a possible D match to TRBD1 (6 bases). V shed 1 base and J shed 5 bases, with 11 bases lying between them. This CDR3 has 15 amino acids. CDR1 is MGHRA and CDR2 is YSYEKL in the germline V gene. This CDR3 reads CASSQVPTGTGELFF. The CDR3 bases are TGCGCCAGCAGCCAAGTCCCCACAGGGACCGGGGAGCTGTTTTTT.

The count of this clone is one. V usage is TRBV19 and J usage is TRBJ1-2, with 10 bases aligning to TRBD1. J gave up 3 bases and V 6 bases, and 4 bases lay outside the gene matches. The CDR3 contains 14 residues. Germline V gives CDR1 LNHDA, CDR2 SQIVND (reference sequence). The CDR3 nucleotides read TGTGCCAGTAGAGGGACAGGGGCGGACTATGGCTACACCTTC. Translated: CASRGTGADYGYTF. Combining the CDR3 with reference TRBV19 and TRBJ1-2 gives the whole variable domain DGGITQSPKYLFRKEGQNVTLSCEQNLNHDAMYWYRQDPGQGLRLIYYSQIVNDFQKGDIAEGYSVSREKKESFPLTVTSAQKNPTAFYLCASRGTGADYGYTFGSGTRLTVV.

A few counts support this clone. V gene TRBV7-2 combines with J gene TRBJ2-5; a weak D match, TRBD2 (6 bases). The J call may be incorrect, as the DNA end agrees better with TRBJ2-7. This CDR3 contains 14 residues. Germline CDR1 reads SGHTA; CDR2 reads FQGNSA. In nucleotides, the CDR3 is TGTGCCAGCACCTGGGGACTGCCTGAGAACGAGCAGTACTTC. Residues: CASTWGLPENEQYF.

V usage is TRBV4-1 and J usage is TRBJ2-1, with 9 bases fitting TRBD2. The ends lost 6 bases at V and 6 bases at J; junction bases unmatched: 9. Per germline, CDR1 MGHRA and CDR2 YSYEKL. This CDR3 region has 15 residues. The CDR3 protein is CASSRPGLAGNEQFF. The CDR3, as DNA: TGCGCCAGCAGTCGGCCGGGACTAGCAGGCAATGAGCAGTTCTTC.